The 17 T cell receptor beta chains presented below share a single source sample, sequenced in a study of Tregs in tolerant kidney transplant recipients. This table comes from immunoSEQ multiplex PCR, and its TCRdb copy is limited to in-frame clones, with some not included. The sample has some 90,000 clones; around 90% are singletons. Sequenced input: CD8+ T cells from blood. These receptors all come from a human donor in good health.

The chain employs TRBV5-6 and TRBJ1-2; tentative D call: TRBD1 (6 bases). Germline CDR1 and CDR2: SGHDT and YYEEEE. Trimming took 4 bases from V and 4 from J, leaving 17 bases between them. This CDR3 has 15 residues. This CDR3 is CASSALGGSGYGYTF. The CDR3, as DNA: TGTGCCAGCAGCGCCTTAGGGGGGTCGGGCTATGGCTACACCTTC.

This sequence joins TRBV7-6 and TRBJ2-5, with TRBD2 matching 7 bases. Looked up from germline, CDR1 is SGHVS and CDR2 is FNYEAQ. The CDR3 totals 16 residues. J gave up 2 bases and V 0 bases, and 6 bases lay outside the gene matches. The CDR3 spells CASSLAGGGRQETQYF. The CDR3 nucleotides are TGTGCCAGCAGCTTAGCTGGGGGAGGGAGGCAAGAGACCCAGTACTTC.

The chain joins TRBV9 to TRBJ2-3; TRBD2 matches 7 bases. This CDR3 has 16 residues. Per germline, CDR1 SGDLS and CDR2 YYNGEE. V was pared by 1 base and J by 5 bases, with 10 bases of the junction left unmatched. CDR3 coding DNA: TGTGCCAGCAGCGTATGGGGGGGAACCTTGGGAGATACGCAGTATTTT. Protein sequence: CASSVWGGTLGDTQYF.

This sequence joins TRBV10-2 and TRBJ2-7; no firm D call. CDR3 length: 10 amino acids. Trimming pared 6 bases from V and 5 bases from J, leaving 5 bases between. Germline V gene lookup returns CDR1 WSHSY and CDR2 SAAADI. CDR3 sequence reads: CASRLNEQYF. CDR3 sequence (DNA): TGCGCCAGCAGGCTGAACGAGCAGTACTTC.

A single count supports this clone. This chain joins TRBV6-6 and TRBJ2-3, with D uncertain. Trimming pared 6 bases from V and 4 bases from J, leaving 14 bases between. This CDR3 spans 14 amino acids. Germline V CDR1 and CDR2: MNHNY, SVGAGI (reference sequence). For the CDR3, the DNA is TGTGCCAGCAGGGAGTTGGACCTATCAGATACGCAGTATTTT. Its translation is CASRELDLSDTQYF.

V gene TRBV15 combines with J gene TRBJ1-2; perhaps TRBD1 as D (5 bases). The CDR3 sequence is 15 residues long. The germline CDR1 and CDR2 sequences are LNHNV and YYDKDF (reference sequence). The V end lost 0 bases, the J end lost 4 bases, and 12 bases lay between the germline ends. CDR3 protein: CATSRDRAGVYGYTF. The CDR3, as DNA: TGTGCCACCAGCAGAGATCGAGCGGGGGTCTATGGCTACACCTTC.

The chain carries TRBV12-5 and TRBJ2-1; 11 bases match TRBD2. Germline values: CDR1 LGHNT, CDR2 FRNRAP. Losses at the gene ends were 6 bases for V and 4 bases for J; bases not matched to a gene: 8. This CDR3 contains 16 residues. CDR3 amino acids: CASGSLAGGSYNEQFF. CDR3 DNA: TGTGCTAGTGGATCTCTAGCGGGAGGCAGTTACAATGAGCAGTTCTTC.

The table lists this clone with a count of one. This chain uses TRBV2 with TRBJ2-7; 8 nucleotides line up with TRBD1. V dropped 4 bases and J dropped 4; count of bases not matched to a gene: 6. Germline V gene data show CDR1 as SNHLY and CDR2 as FYNNEI. The CDR3 covers 14 residues. The CDR3 DNA sequence: TGTGCCAGCAGTGCAAGGGACAGGATATACGAGCAGTACTTC. Protein sequence: CASSARDRIYEQYF.

The CDR3 region is CASSQDWTSSYEQYF. Written as DNA, the CDR3 is TGTGCCAGCAGCCAAGACTGGACAAGTTCCTACGAGCAGTACTTC. This chain uses TRBV14 with TRBJ2-7; TRBD1 is a possible D gene (5 bases). The CDR3 is 15 amino acids. Germline V CDR1 and CDR2: SGHDN, FVKESK. Trimming shortened V by 0 bases and J by 1 base, and 10 bases separated the two germline ends. Combining the CDR3 with reference TRBV14 and TRBJ2-7 gives the whole variable domain EAGVTQFPSHSVIEKGQTVTLRCDPISGHDNLYWYRRVMGKEIKFLLHFVKESKQDESGMPNNRFLAERTGGTYSTLKVQPAELEDSGVYFCASSQDWTSSYEQYFGPGTRLTVT.

This sequence joins TRBV6-5 and TRBJ2-2; no reliable D call. Trimming cost V 5 bases and J 6 bases, with 16 bases left between them. Germline CDR1 is MNHEY and CDR2 is SVGAGI. The CDR3 length is 15 residues. CDR3 sequence reads: CASSPGGFLAGELFF. For the CDR3, the DNA is TGTGCCAGCAGTCCGGGCGGATTTCTGGCCGGGGAGCTGTTTTTT.

The chain recombines TRBV4-1 with TRBJ1-5, with 7 positions matching TRBD1. Germline CDR1 is MGHRA and CDR2 is YSYEKL. This CDR3 is 15 amino acids long. With V trimmed by 2 bases and J by 3 bases, 4 bases remained unmatched. DNA for the CDR3: TGCGCCAGCAGCCAATTACAGGGGCACAATCAGCCCCAGCATTTT. Protein: CASSQLQGHNQPQHF.

The CDR3 coding sequence is TGTGCCAGCAGTGAAGCTAGCGGGAGATGGATAGATGAGCAGTTCTTC. Protein product: CASSEASGRWIDEQFF. This sequence joins TRBV6-1 and TRBJ2-1; 9 positions agree with TRBD2. This CDR3 region has 16 residues. Germline-derived CDR1 and CDR2 are MNHNS and SASEGT. V lost 0 bases, J lost 8 bases, and 8 bases stayed unmatched.

The sample holds one count of this clone. The rearrangement joins TRBV27 to TRBJ2-1; D not certain. The CDR3 consists of 14 residues. Deletions cut 2 bases from V and 0 bases from J, with 5 bases between. Germline V gene data show CDR1 as MNHEY and CDR2 as SMNVEV (reference sequence). CDR3 sequence: CASSLRASYNEQFF. The CDR3 coding sequence is TGTGCCAGCAGTTTAAGGGCCTCCTACAATGAGCAGTTCTTC.

This clone has just one count. The V gene is TRBV13, the J gene TRBJ2-1, with D perhaps matching TRBD1 (6 bases). Trimming took 8 bases from V and 7 from J, leaving 15 bases between them. Germline V gene lookup returns CDR1 PRHDT and CDR2 FYEKMQ (reference sequence). CDR3 length: 13 residues. The CDR3 DNA is TGTGCCAGCTCTCGGGGCAGGGGAAATGAGCAGTTCTTC. It translates to CASSRGRGNEQFF.

The chain employs TRBV6-5 and TRBJ2-1; 9 bases line up with TRBD2. The CDR3 is made up of 15 amino acids. V was clipped by 5 bases and J by 5 bases; unmatched bases: 7. The germline V gene encodes CDR1 MNHEY and CDR2 SVGAGI. The CDR3 is CASSISTSGHNEQFF. CDR3 DNA sequence: TGTGCCAGCAGTATCTCGACTAGCGGACACAATGAGCAGTTCTTC.

The chain couples TRBV19 to TRBJ1-1; D is unresolved. V gave up 0 bases and J gave up 10 bases, with 12 bases separating them. There are 13 residues in the CDR3. Germline loops: CDR1 LNHDA, CDR2 SQIVND (reference sequence). CDR3 DNA: TGTGCCAGTAGTATAGACGCGGGCCTCGGAGCTTTCTTT. It codes for CASSIDAGLGAFF.

The genes are TRBV20-1 and TRBJ2-1; 9 positions match TRBD2. Germline lookup yields CDR1 DFQATT and CDR2 SNEGSKA (reference sequence). With 5 bases clipped from V and 16 bases from J, the junction kept 6 bases outside the gene matches. The CDR3 runs to 10 residues. The CDR3 protein is CSAASGVPFF. The CDR3 DNA is TGCAGTGCTGCTAGCGGGGTCCCTTTCTTC.